This record covers a single TCR beta chain. Its antigen remains unidentified. The template for TCR beta VDJ and CDR3 sequence profiling was genomic DNA. TCRdb passed the reads through MiXCR, listing each CDR3 protein once. In the table there are under 250,000 distinct CDR3 sequences, roughly 33% of which are singletons. This sample was taken from a study of CD8+CD57+ T cells in acquired aplastic anemia. Study details: When averaged, DNA from sorted CD4+ and CD8+ cells came to 2.5 to 4 ug.

Whole-study findings and limits: Patients shared 25 to 35 CD8+ CDR3 sequences with controls.

Input material: sorted CD4+, CD8+, or CD8+CD57+ T cells (not recorded which) from PBMCs. The clonotype comes from a human donor in good health, serving as a control.

This CDR3 is CASTGSGRGYTF. As DNA, the CDR3 is TGTGCCAGCACTGGGAGTGGTCGAGGCTACACCTTC. The chain has TRBV2 and TRBJ1-2; no definite D call. The CDR3 length is 12 residues. Between the trimmed V and J ends, which lost 7 bases and 8 bases, there was a span of 14 bases. Per germline, CDR1 SNHLY and CDR2 FYNNEI. The full variable domain, with the rest looked up from reference TRBV2 and TRBJ1-2, is EPEVTQTPSHQVTQMGQEVILRCVPISNHLYFYWYRQILGQKVEFLVSFYNNEISEKSEIFDDQFSVERPDGSNFTLKIRSTKLEDSAMYFCASTGSGRGYTFGSGTRLTVV.